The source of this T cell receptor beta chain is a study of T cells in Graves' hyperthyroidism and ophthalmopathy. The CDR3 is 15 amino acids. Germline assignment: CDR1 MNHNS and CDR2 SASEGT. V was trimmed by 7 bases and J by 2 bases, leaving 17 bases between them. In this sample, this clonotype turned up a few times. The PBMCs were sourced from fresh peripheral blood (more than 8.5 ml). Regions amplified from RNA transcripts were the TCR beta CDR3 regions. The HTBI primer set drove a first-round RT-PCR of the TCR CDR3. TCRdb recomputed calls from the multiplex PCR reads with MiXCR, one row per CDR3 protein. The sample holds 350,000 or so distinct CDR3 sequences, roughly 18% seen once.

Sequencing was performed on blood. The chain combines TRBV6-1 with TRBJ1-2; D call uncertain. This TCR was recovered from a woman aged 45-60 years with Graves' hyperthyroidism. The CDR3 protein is CASIPRRGVNYGYTF. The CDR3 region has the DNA TGTGCCAGCATTCCCCGACGGGGAGTAAACTATGGCTACACCTTC.